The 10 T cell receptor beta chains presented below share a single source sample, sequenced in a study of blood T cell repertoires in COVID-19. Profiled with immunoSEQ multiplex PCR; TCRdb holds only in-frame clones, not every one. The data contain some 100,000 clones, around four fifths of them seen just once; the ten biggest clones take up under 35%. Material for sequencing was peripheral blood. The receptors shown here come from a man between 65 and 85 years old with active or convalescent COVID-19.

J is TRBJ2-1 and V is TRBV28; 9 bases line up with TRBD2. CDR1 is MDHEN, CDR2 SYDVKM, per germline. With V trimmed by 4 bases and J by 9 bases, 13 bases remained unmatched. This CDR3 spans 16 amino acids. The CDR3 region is CASSSWRGGPRGEQFF. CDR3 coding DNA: TGTGCCAGCAGTTCCTGGCGGGGGGGCCCCCGGGGTGAGCAGTTCTTC.

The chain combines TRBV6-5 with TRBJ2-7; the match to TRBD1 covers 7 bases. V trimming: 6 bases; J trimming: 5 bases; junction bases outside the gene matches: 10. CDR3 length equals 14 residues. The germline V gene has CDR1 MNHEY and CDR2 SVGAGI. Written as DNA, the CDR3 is TGTGCCAGCAGCCCCCGGGACAGCCCTGACGAGCAGTACTTC. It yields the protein CASSPRDSPDEQYF.

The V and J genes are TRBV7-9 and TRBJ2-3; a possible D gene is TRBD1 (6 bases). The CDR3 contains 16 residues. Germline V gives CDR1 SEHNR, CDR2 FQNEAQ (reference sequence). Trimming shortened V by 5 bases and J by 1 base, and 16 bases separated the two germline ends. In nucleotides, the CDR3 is TGTGCCAGCAGCCCGAATTGGGGGCCTGGCACAGATACGCAGTATTTT. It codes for CASSPNWGPGTDTQYF.

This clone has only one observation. For the CDR3, the DNA is TGTGCCAGCCGGGGGGTGGCAGGGAATGAAAAACTGTTTTTT. Translation gives CASRGVAGNEKLFF. This chain uses TRBV28 with TRBJ1-4, with D possibly TRBD1 on 5 matching bases. The CDR3 is 14 residues long. Per germline, CDR1 MDHEN and CDR2 SYDVKM. Trimming pared 8 bases from V and 5 bases from J, leaving 15 bases between.

The CDR3 is CASSVAPGSGRPNTGELFF. The DNA for the CDR3 is TGTGCCAGCAGCGTAGCTCCGGGGAGCGGGAGGCCGAACACCGGGGAGCTGTTTTTT. The rearrangement joins TRBV9 to TRBJ2-2; 9 nucleotides align to TRBD2. V lost 0 bases to trimming and J lost 0 bases; unmatched junction nucleotides: 9. This CDR3 has 19 amino acids. Germline V gives CDR1 SGDLS, CDR2 YYNGEE.

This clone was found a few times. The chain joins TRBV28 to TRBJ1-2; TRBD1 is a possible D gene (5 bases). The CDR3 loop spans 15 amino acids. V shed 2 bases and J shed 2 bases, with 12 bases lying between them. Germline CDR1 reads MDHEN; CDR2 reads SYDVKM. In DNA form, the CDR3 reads TGTGCCAGCAGTTTACCTGCGGGGCTGAACTATGGCTACACCTTC. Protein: CASSLPAGLNYGYTF.

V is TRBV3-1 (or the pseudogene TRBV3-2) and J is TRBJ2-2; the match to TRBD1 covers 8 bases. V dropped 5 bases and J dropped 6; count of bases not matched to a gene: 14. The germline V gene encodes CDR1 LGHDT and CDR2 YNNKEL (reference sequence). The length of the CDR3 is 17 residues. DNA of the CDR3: TGTGCCAGCAGCAAGGGCCCCCTGACAGGGGCGGCCGGGGAGCTGTTTTTT. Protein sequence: CASSKGPLTGAAGELFF.

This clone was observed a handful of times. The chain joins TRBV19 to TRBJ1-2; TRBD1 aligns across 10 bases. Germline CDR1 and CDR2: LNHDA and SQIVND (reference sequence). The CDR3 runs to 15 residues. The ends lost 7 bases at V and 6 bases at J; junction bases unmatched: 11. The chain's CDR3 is CASTPGTGVSHGYTF. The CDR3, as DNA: TGTGCCAGTACCCCCGGGACAGGGGTGTCACATGGCTACACCTTC.

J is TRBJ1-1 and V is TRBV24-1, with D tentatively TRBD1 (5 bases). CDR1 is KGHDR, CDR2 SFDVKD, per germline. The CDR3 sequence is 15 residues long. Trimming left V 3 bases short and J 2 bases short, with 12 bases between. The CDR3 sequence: CATSDPHQGNTEAFF. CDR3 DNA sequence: TGTGCCACCAGTGATCCACACCAGGGCAACACTGAAGCTTTCTTT.

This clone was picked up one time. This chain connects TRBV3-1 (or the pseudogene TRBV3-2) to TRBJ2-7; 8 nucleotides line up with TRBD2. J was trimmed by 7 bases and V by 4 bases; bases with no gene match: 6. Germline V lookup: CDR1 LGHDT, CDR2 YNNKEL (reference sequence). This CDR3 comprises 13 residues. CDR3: CASSPGGGGEQYF. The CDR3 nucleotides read TGTGCCAGCAGCCCCGGGGGGGGTGGGGAGCAGTACTTC.